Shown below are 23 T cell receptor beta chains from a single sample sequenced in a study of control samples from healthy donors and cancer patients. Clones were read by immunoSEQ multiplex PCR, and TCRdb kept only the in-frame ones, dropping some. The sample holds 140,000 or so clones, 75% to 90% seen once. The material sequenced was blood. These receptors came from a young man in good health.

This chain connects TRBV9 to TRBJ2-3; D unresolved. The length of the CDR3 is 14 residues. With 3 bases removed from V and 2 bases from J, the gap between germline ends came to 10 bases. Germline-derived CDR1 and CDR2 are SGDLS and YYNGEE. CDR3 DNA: TGTGCCAGCAGCGCGGACGCCGTCACAGATACGCAGTATTTT. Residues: CASSADAVTDTQYF.

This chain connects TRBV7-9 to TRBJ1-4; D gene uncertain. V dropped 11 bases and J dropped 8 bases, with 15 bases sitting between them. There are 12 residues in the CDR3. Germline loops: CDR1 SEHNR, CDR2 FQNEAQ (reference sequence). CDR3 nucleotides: TGTGCCGTCCACCGGACGGACGAAAAACTGTTTTTT. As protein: CAVHRTDEKLFF.

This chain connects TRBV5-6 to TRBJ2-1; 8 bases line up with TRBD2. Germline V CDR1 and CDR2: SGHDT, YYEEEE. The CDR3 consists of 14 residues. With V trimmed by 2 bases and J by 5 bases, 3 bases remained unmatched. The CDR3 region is CASSLAGAHNEQFF. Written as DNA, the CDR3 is TGTGCCAGCAGCTTAGCGGGGGCCCACAATGAGCAGTTCTTC. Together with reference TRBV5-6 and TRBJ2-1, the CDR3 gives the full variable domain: DAGVTQSPTHLIKTRGQQVTLRCSPKSGHDTVSWYQQALGQGPQFIFQYYEEEERQRGNFPDRFSGHQFPNYSSELNVNALLLGDSALYLCASSLAGAHNEQFFGPGTRLTVL.

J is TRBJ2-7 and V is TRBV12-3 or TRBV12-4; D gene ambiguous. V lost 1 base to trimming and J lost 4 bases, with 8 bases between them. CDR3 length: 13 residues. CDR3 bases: TGTGCCAGCAGTTTAGGCGCCCGGTACGAGCAGTACTTC. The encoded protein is CASSLGARYEQYF.

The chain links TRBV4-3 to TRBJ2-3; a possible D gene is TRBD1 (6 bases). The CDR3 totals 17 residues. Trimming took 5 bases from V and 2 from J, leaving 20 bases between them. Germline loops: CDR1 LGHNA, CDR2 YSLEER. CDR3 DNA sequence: TGCGCCAGCAGCTACTCAACAGGGTCTGGAACCACAGATACGCAGTATTTT. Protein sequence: CASSYSTGSGTTDTQYF.

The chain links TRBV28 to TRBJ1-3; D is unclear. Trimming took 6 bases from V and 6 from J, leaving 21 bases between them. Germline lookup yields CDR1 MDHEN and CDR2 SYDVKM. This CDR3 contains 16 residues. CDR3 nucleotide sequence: TGTGCCAGCAGACCTAACCTAGGGAAGGGCGAAAACACCATATATTTT. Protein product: CASRPNLGKGENTIYF. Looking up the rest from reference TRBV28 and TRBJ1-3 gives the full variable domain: DVKVTQSSRYLVKRTGEKVFLECVQDMDHENMFWYRQDPGLGLRLIYFSYDVKMKEKGDIPEGYSVSREKKERFSLILESASTNQTSMYLCASRPNLGKGENTIYFGEGSWLTVV.

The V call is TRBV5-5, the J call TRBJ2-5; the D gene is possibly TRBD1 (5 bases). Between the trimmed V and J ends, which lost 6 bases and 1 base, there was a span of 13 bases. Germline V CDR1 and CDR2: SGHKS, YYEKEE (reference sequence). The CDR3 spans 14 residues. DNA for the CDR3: TGTGCCAGCACCCTCGGAAGGGGCCAAGAGACCCAGTACTTC. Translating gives CASTLGRGQETQYF.

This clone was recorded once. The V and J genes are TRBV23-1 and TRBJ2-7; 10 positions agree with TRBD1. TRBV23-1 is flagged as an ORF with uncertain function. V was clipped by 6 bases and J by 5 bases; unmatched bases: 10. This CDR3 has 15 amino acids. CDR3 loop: CASRKTGGNLNEQYF. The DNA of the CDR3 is TGCGCCAGCAGGAAGACAGGGGGCAATCTAAACGAGCAGTACTTC.

Here the CDR3 DNA reads TGTGCCAGCAGTTTACTAACAGGGGGAGGCACCGGGGAGCTGTTTTTT. Translating gives CASSLLTGGGTGELFF. The chain joins TRBV6-5 to TRBJ2-2, with TRBD1 matching over 8 bases. Germline V gene lookup returns CDR1 MNHEY and CDR2 SVGAGI. V trimming: 4 bases; J trimming: 4 bases; junction bases outside the gene matches: 8. This CDR3 has 16 amino acids.

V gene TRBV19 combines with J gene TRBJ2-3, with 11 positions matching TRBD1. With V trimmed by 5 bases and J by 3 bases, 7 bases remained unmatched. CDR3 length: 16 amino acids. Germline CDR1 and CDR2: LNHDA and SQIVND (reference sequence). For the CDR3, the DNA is TGTGCCAGTAGTGCGCCCGGGACAGGGGGTACAGATACGCAGTATTTT. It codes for CASSAPGTGGTDTQYF.

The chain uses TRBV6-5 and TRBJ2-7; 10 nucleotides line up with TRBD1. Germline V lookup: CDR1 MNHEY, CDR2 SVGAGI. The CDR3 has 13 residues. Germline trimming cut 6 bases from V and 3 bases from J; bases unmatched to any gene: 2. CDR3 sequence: CASRRTGGYEQYF. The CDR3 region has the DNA TGTGCCAGCAGGAGGACAGGGGGCTACGAGCAGTACTTC.

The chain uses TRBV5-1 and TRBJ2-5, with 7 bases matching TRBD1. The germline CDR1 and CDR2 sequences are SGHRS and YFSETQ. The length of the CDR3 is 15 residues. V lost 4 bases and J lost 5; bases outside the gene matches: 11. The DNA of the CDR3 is TGCGCCAGCAGCATAGGGACAGCGACTGCGGAGACCCAGTACTTC. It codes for CASSIGTATAETQYF.

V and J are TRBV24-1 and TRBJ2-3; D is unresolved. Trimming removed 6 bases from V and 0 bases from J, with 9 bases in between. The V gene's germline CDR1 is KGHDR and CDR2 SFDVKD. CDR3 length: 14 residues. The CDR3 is CATSHIGSTDTQYF. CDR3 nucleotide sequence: TGTGCCACCAGTCATATAGGAAGCACAGATACGCAGTATTTT.

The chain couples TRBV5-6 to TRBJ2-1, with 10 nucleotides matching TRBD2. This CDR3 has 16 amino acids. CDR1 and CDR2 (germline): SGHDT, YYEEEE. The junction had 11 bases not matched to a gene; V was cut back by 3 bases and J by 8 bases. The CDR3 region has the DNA TGTGCCAGCAGCTCGCGGCAGCGGGAGGGTTACCATGAGCAGTTCTTC. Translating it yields CASSSRQREGYHEQFF.

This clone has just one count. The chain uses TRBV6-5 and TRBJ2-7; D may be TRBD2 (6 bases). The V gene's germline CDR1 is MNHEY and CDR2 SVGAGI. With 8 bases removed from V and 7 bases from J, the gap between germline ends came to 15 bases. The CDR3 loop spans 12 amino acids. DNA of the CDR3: TGTGCCAGCGGGACTGCTTATCGAGAGCAGTACTTC. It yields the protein CASGTAYREQYF.

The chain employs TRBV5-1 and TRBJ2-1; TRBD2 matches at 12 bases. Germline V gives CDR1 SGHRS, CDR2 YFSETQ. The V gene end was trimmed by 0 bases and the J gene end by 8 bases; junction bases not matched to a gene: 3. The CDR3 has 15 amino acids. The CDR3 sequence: CASSLGLAGVYEQFF. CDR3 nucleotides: TGCGCCAGCAGCTTGGGACTAGCGGGAGTTTATGAGCAGTTCTTC.

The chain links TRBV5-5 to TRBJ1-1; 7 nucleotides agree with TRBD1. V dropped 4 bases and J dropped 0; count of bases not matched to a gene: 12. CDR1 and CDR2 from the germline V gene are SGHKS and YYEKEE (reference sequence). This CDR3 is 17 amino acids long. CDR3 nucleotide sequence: TGTGCCAGCAGCCACCCCACAGGGGCTGGTATGAACACTGAAGCTTTCTTT. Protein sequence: CASSHPTGAGMNTEAFF.

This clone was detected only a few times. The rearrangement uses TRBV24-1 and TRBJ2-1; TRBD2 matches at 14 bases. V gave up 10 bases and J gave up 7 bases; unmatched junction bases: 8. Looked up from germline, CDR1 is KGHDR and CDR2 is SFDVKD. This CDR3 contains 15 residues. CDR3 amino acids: CATRAGTSGSNEQFF. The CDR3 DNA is TGTGCCACGAGAGCCGGGACTAGCGGGAGTAATGAGCAGTTCTTC.

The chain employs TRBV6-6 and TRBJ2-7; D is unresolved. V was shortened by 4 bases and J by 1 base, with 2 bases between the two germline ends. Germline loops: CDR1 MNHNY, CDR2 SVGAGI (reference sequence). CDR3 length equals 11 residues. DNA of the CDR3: TGTGCCAGCAGTTTTTCCTACGAGCAGTACTTC. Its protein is CASSFSYEQYF.

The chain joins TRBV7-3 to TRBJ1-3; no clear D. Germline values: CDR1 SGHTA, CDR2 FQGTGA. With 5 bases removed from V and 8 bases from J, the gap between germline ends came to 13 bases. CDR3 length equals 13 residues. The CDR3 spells CASSTSLRDTIYF. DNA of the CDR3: TGTGCCAGCAGCACCTCATTAAGGGACACCATATATTTT. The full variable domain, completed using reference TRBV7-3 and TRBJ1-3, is GAGVSQTPSNKVTEKGKYVELRCDPISGHTALYWYRQSLGQGPEFLIYFQGTGAADDSGLPNDRFFAVRPEGSVSTLKIQRTERGDSAVYLCASSTSLRDTIYFGEGSWLTVV.

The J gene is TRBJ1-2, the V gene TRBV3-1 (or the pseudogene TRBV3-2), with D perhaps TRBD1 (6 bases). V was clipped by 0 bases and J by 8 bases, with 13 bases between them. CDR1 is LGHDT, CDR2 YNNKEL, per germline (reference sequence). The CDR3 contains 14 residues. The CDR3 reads CASSQDLGAGGYTF. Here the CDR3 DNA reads TGTGCCAGCAGCCAAGATCTGGGGGCAGGGGGCTACACCTTC.

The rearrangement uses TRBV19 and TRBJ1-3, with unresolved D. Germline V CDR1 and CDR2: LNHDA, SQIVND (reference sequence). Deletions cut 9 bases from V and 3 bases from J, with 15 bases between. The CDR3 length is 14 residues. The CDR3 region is CASGKTAFGNTIYF. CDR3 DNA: TGTGCCAGCGGAAAGACGGCCTTTGGAAACACCATATATTTT.

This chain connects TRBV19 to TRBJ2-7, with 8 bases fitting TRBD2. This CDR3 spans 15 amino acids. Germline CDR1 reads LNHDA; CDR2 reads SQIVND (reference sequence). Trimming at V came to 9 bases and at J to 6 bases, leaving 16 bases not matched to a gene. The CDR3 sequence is CASKISGAGVSEQYF. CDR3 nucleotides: TGTGCCAGCAAGATATCGGGAGCGGGAGTCAGCGAGCAGTACTTC.